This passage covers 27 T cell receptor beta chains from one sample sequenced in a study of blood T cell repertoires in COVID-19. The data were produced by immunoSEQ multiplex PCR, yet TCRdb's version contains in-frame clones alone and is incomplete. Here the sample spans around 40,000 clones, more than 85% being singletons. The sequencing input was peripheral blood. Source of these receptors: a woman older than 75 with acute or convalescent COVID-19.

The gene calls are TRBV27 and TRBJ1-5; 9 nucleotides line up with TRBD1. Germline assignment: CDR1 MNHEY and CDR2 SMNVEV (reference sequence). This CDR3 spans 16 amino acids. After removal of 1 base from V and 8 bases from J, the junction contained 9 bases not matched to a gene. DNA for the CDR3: TGTGCCAGCAGTTTATTCGGACAGGGGTTCTTTAAGCCCCAGCATTTT. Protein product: CASSLFGQGFFKPQHF.

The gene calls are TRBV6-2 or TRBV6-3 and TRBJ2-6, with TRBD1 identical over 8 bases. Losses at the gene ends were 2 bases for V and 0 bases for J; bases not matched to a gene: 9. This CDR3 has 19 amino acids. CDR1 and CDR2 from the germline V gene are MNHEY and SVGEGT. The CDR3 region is CASSYRRGQGGSGANVLTF. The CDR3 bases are TGTGCCAGCAGTTACCGGAGAGGACAGGGAGGCTCTGGGGCCAACGTCCTGACTTTC.

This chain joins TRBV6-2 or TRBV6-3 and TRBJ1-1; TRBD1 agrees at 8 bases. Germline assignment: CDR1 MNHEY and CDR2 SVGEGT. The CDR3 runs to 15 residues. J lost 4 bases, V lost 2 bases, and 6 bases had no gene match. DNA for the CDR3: TGTGCCAGCAGTTACCCCCAGGGGGCCGTCACTGAAGCTTTCTTT. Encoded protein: CASSYPQGAVTEAFF.

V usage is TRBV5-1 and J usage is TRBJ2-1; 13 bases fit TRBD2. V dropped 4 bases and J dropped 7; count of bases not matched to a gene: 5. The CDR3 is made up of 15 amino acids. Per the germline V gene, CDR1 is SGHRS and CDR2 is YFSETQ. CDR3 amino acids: CASSPTSGGGNEQFF. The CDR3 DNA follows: TGCGCCAGCAGCCCCACTAGCGGGGGGGGAAATGAGCAGTTCTTC.

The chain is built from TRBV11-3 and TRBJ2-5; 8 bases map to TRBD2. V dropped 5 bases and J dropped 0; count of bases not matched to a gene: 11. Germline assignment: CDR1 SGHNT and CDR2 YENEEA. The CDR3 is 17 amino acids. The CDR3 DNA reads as TGTGCCAGCAGCCCCGGGCGGGGGGTTTTGTACCAAGAGACCCAGTACTTC. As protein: CASSPGRGVLYQETQYF.

The CDR3, as DNA: TGTGCCAGCAGTGAAGCTCAGAATCAGCCCCAGCATTTT. Translating it yields CASSEAQNQPQHF. The rearrangement joins TRBV6-1 to TRBJ1-5; no clear D. In germline, CDR1 is MNHNS, CDR2 SASEGT. The V end was cut by 0 bases, the J end by 4 bases, with 4 bases between. This CDR3 has 13 residues.

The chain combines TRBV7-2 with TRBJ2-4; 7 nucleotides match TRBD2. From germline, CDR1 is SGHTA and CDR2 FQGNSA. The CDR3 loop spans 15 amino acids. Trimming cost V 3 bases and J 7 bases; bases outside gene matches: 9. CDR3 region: CASSFSPAGENIQYF. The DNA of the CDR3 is TGTGCCAGCAGCTTTAGCCCTGCGGGGGAGAACATTCAGTACTTC.

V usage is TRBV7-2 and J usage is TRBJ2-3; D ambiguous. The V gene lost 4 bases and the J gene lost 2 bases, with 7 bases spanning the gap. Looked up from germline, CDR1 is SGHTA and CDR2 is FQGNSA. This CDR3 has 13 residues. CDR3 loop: CASSSEYTDTQYF. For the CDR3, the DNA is TGTGCCAGCAGCTCCGAGTACACAGATACGCAGTATTTT.

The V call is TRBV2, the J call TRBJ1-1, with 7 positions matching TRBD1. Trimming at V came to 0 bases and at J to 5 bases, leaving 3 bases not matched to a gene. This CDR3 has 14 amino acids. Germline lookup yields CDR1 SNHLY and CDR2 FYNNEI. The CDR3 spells CASSEAGQRTEAFF. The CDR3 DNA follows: TGTGCCAGCAGTGAAGCGGGACAGCGGACTGAAGCTTTCTTT.

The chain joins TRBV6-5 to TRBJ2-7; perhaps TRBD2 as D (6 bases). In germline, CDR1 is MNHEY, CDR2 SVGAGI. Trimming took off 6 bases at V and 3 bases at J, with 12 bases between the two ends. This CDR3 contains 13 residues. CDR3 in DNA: TGTGCCAGCAGAGATAGCGGCCTCTACGAGCAGTACTTC. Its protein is CASRDSGLYEQYF.

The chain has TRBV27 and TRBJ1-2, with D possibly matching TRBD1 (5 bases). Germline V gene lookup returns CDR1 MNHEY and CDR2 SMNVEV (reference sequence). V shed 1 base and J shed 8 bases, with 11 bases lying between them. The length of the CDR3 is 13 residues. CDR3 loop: CASSLLGGWGYTF. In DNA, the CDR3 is TGTGCCAGCAGTTTATTGGGGGGTTGGGGCTACACCTTC.

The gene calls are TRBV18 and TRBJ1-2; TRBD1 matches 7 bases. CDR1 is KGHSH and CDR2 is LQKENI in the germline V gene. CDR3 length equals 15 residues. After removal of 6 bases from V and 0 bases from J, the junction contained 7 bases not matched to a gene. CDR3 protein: CASSRDRVANYGYTF. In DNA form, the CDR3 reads TGTGCCAGCTCTCGCGACAGGGTTGCTAACTATGGCTACACCTTC.

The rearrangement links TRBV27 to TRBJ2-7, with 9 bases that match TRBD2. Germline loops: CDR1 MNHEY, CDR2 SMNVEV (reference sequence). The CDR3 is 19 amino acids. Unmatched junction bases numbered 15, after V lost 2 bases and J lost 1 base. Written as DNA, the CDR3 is TGTGCCAGCAGTTTAAATGCCCCGGGACGGCGGGGGGGATCCTACGAGCAGTACTTC. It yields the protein CASSLNAPGRRGGSYEQYF.

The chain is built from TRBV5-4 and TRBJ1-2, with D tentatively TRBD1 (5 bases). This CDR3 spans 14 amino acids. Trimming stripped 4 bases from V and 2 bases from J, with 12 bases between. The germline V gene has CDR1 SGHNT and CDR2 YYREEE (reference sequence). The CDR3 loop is CASSPSDRNYGYTF. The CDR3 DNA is TGTGCCAGCAGCCCTTCCGACAGAAACTATGGCTACACCTTC.

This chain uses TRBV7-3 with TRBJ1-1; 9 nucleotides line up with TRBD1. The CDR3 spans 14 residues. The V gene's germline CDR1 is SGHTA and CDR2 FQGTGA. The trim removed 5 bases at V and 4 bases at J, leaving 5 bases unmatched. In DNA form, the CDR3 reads TGTGCCAGCAGCCAGGACAGGGGCGCCACTGAAGCTTTCTTT. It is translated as CASSQDRGATEAFF. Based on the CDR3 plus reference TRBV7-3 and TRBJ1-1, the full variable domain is GAGVSQTPSNKVTEKGKYVELRCDPISGHTALYWYRQSLGQGPEFLIYFQGTGAADDSGLPNDRFFAVRPEGSVSTLKIQRTERGDSAVYLCASSQDRGATEAFFGQGTRLTVV.

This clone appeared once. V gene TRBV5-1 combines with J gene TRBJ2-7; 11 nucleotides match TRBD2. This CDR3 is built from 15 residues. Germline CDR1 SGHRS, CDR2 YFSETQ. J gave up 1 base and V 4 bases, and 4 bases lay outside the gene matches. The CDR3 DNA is TGCGCCAGCAGCGTACTAGCGGGGGCTTCCTACGAGCAGTACTTC. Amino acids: CASSVLAGASYEQYF.

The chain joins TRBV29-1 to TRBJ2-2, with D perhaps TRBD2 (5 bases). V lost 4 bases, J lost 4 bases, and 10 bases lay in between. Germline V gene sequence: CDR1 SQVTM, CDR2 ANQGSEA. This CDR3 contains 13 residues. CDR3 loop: CSVGGLITGELFF. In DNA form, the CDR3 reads TGCAGCGTTGGCGGGCTGATCACCGGGGAGCTGTTTTTT.

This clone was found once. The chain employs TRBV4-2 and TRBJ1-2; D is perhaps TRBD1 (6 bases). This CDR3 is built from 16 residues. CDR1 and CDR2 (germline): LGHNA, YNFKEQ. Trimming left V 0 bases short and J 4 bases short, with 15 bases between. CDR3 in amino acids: CASSQDSAGDPYGYTF. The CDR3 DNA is TGTGCCAGCAGCCAAGATAGCGCAGGGGATCCCTATGGCTACACCTTC.

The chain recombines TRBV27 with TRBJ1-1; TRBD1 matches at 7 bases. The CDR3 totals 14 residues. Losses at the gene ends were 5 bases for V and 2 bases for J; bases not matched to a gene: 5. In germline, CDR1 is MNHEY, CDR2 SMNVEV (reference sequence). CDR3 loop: CASSRTGINTEAFF. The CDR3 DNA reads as TGTGCCAGCAGTCGGACAGGCATCAACACTGAAGCTTTCTTT.

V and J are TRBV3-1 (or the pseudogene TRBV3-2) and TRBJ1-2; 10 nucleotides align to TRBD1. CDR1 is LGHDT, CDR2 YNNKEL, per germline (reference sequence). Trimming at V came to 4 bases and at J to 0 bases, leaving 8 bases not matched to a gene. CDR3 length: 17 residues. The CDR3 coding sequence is TGTGCCAGCAGCCCTTGGGGACAGGGGAGGCCTAACTATGGCTACACCTTC. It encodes CASSPWGQGRPNYGYTF.

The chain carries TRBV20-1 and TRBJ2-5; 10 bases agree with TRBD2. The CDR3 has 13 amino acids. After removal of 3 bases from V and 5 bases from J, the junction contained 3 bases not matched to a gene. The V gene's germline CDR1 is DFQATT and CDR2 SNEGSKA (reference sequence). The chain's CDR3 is CSASTSGVETQYF. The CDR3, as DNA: TGCAGTGCTAGTACTAGCGGGGTGGAGACCCAGTACTTC.

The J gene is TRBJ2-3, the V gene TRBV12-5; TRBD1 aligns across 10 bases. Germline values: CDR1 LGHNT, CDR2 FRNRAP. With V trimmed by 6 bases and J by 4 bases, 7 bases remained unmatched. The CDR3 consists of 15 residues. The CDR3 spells CASGTDRGRADTQYF. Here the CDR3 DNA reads TGTGCTAGTGGAACGGACAGGGGGAGGGCAGATACGCAGTATTTT.

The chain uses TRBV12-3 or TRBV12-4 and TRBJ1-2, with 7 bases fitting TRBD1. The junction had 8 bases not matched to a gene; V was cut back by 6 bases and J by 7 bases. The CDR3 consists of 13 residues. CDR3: CASSGQAAIGYTF. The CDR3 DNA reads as TGTGCCAGCAGCGGACAGGCTGCCATTGGCTACACCTTC.

CDR3 nucleotides: TGCAGTGCTAGAAGCGACAGGGGGGCTTTCTTT. Translating gives CSARSDRGAFF. This chain uses TRBV20-1 with TRBJ1-1; TRBD1 agrees at 9 bases. The CDR3 contains 11 residues. Germline V gene sequence: CDR1 DFQATT, CDR2 SNEGSKA (reference sequence). After removal of 2 bases from V and 11 bases from J, the junction contained 3 bases not matched to a gene.

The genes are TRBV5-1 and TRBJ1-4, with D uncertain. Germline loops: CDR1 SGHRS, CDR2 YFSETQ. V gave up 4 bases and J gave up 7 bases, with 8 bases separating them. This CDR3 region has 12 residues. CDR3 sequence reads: CASSTFGEKLFF. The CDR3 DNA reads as TGCGCCAGCAGCACCTTCGGTGAAAAACTGTTTTTT.

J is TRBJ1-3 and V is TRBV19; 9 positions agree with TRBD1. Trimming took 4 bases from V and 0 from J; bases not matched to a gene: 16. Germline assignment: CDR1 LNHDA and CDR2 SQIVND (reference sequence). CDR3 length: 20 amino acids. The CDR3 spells CASSKTGTGQTRISGNTIYF. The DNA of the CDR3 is TGTGCCAGTAGTAAGACCGGGACAGGGCAAACCCGAATCTCTGGAAACACCATATATTTT.

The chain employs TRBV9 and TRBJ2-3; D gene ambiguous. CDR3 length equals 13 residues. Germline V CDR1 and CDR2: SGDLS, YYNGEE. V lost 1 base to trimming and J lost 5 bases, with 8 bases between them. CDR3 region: CASSVSWQDTQYF. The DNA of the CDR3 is TGTGCCAGCAGCGTATCTTGGCAAGATACGCAGTATTTT.